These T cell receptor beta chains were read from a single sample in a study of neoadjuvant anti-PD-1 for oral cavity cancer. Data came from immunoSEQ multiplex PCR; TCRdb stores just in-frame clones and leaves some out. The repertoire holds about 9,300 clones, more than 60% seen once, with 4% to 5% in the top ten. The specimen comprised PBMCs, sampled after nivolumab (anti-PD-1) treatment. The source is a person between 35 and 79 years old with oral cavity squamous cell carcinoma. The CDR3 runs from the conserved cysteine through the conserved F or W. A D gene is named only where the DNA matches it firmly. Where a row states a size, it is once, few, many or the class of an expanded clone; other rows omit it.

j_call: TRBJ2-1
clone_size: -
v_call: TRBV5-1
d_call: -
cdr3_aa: CASANSNEQFF
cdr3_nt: TGCGCCAGCGCCAATTCCAATGAGCAGTTCTTC

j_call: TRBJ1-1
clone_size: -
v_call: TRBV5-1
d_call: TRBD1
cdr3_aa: CASSLSGQGWTEAFF
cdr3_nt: TGCGCCAGCAGCTTGTCGGGACAGGGATGGACTGAAGCTTTCTTT

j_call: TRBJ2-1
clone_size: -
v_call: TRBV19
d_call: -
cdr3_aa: CASSIEDLSTPYRSSYNEQFF
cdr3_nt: TGTGCCAGTAGTATAGAAGACCTCTCTACCCCCTATAGGAGCTCCTACAATGAGCAGTTCTTC

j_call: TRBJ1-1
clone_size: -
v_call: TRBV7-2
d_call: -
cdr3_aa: CASSLAVWGAEAFF
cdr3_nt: TGTGCCAGCAGCTTAGCAGTGTGGGGAGCAGAAGCTTTCTTT

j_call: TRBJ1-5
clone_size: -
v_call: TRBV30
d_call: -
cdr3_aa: CAWAGGPNQPQHF
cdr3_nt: TGTGCCTGGGCGGGGGGCCCTAATCAGCCCCAGCATTTT

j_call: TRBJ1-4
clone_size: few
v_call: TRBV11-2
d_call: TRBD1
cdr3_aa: CASSPLSRGRVEKLFF
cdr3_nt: TGTGCCAGCAGCCCCTTGTCCAGGGGGCGCGTTGAAAAACTGTTTTTT

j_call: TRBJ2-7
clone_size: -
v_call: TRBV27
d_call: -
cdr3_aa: CASSLSGGQGSEQYF
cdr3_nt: TGTGCCAGCAGTTTATCGGGCGGTCAGGGAAGCGAGCAGTACTTC

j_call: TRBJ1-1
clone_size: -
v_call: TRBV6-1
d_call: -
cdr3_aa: CASSEMLIGTEAFF
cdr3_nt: TGTGCCAGCAGTGAAATGTTAATCGGGACTGAAGCTTTCTTT

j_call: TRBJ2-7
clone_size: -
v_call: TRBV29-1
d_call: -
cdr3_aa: CSGWESGRDEQYF
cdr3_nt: TGCAGCGGGTGGGAATCCGGTAGGGACGAGCAGTACTTC

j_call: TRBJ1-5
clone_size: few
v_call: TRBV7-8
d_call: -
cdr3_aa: CASSLRGSGNQPQHF
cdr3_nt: TGTGCCAGCAGCTTAAGGGGCTCGGGCAATCAGCCCCAGCATTTT

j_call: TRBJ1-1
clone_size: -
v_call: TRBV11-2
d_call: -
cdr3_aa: CASSLRTISTEAFF
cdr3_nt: TGTGCCAGCAGCCTCCGGACGATTAGCACTGAAGCTTTCTTT